A single sample gave rise to the 21 T cell receptor beta chains below, sequenced in a study of T cell clones after liver transplantation (dated by TCRdb to the late 2010s). Library method: the immunoSEQ multiplex PCR assay. TCRdb re-hosts the immuneACCESS table, in-frame sequences only. Its copies lack some clones; in the studies checked, an unresolved V gene accounts for under half of them, and the cause for the rest is not known. The sample data list about 74,000 clones, and over 70% of these were observed just once. Approximately 0.6% of the sample rests with the top ten. According to the study, the label for this sample's time point signals: pre-transplant. The specimen was CD4+ T cells from blood, collected before liver transplant. The receptor set was obtained from a human donor who received a liver transplant.

The chain carries TRBV6-1 and TRBJ2-7; D remains ambiguous. V shed 5 bases and J shed 5 bases, with 7 bases lying between them. CDR1 is MNHNS, CDR2 SASEGT, per germline. CDR3 length equals 11 residues. The CDR3 nucleotides are TGTGCCAGCAGTTACCTTAACGAGCAGTACTTC. Its protein product is CASSYLNEQYF.

The V gene is TRBV4-2, the J gene TRBJ1-1; D gene ambiguous. The CDR3 extends over 15 amino acids. Germline V gene data show CDR1 as LGHNA and CDR2 as YNFKEQ. With 1 base removed from V and 1 base from J, the gap between germline ends came to 10 bases. The chain's CDR3 is CASSQALLGNTEAFF. CDR3 nucleotides: TGTGCCAGCAGCCAAGCGTTGTTGGGGAACACTGAAGCTTTCTTT.

CDR3 sequence: CAWSRQGPYEQYF. The CDR3 coding sequence is TGTGCCTGGAGCCGACAGGGACCCTACGAGCAGTACTTC. V gene TRBV30 combines with J gene TRBJ2-7, with 7 bases identical to TRBD1. The germline V gene encodes CDR1 GTSNPN and CDR2 SVGIG (reference sequence). The CDR3 loop spans 13 amino acids. V gave up 3 bases and J gave up 2 bases; unmatched junction bases: 4.

V usage is TRBV2 and J usage is TRBJ1-5, with unresolved D. V was shortened by 5 bases and J by 2 bases, with 10 bases between the two germline ends. Germline loops: CDR1 SNHLY, CDR2 FYNNEI. The CDR3 totals 14 residues. Here the CDR3 DNA reads TGTGCCAGCAGTCCCGTCGAGCGCAATCAGCCCCAGCATTTT. As protein: CASSPVERNQPQHF.

V is TRBV7-9 and J is TRBJ2-5, with TRBD2 identical over 9 bases. This CDR3 region has 19 residues. With V trimmed by 5 bases and J by 1 base, 17 bases remained unmatched. CDR1 and CDR2 from the germline V gene are SEHNR and FQNEAQ (reference sequence). The CDR3 DNA follows: TGTGCCAGCAGCCCACTCGGGGGACTAGCAATAGATACCCAAGAGACCCAGTACTTC. Translating gives CASSPLGGLAIDTQETQYF.

The V and J genes are TRBV28 and TRBJ1-4; 8 nucleotides agree with TRBD1. V lost 6 bases, J lost 4 bases, and 10 bases stayed unmatched. Per germline, CDR1 MDHEN and CDR2 SYDVKM. The CDR3 loop spans 16 amino acids. CDR3 nucleotides: TGTGCCAGCAGGCCTTTGGACAGGGAGGGTAATGAAAAACTGTTTTTT. Translated: CASRPLDREGNEKLFF.

Only a few counts were recorded for this clone. The chain couples TRBV5-4 to TRBJ2-7; 13 bases agree with TRBD2. V was clipped by 4 bases and J by 1 base; unmatched bases: 8. This CDR3 is built from 17 residues. Germline V lookup: CDR1 SGHNT, CDR2 YYREEE (reference sequence). CDR3 residues: CASSRTSGSTVSYEQYF. Here the CDR3 DNA reads TGTGCCAGCAGCCGGACTAGCGGGAGTACAGTTTCCTACGAGCAGTACTTC.

The J gene is TRBJ2-1, the V gene TRBV7-2; a weak D match, TRBD2 (5 bases). Between the trimmed V and J ends, which lost 5 bases and 6 bases, there was a span of 23 bases. Germline loops: CDR1 SGHTA, CDR2 FQGNSA. The CDR3 is 17 amino acids. CDR3 sequence reads: CASSPPASTRRRNEQFF. CDR3 DNA sequence: TGTGCCAGCAGCCCACCGGCTAGCACTAGGAGGCGCAATGAGCAGTTCTTC.

V is TRBV5-1 and J is TRBJ2-3; D is unresolved. Between the trimmed V and J ends, which lost 3 bases and 1 base, there was a span of 9 bases. Looked up from germline, CDR1 is SGHRS and CDR2 is YFSETQ. The CDR3 covers 14 residues. CDR3 DNA: TGCGCCAGCAGCTCGAGACTGGGCACAGATACGCAGTATTTT. Encoded protein: CASSSRLGTDTQYF.

V and J are TRBV10-1 and TRBJ2-7; D not certain. Germline lookup yields CDR1 WNHNN and CDR2 SYGVQD (reference sequence). CDR3 length: 12 amino acids. Trimming cost V 5 bases and J 6 bases, with 11 bases left between them. The CDR3 nucleotides read TGCGCCAGCAGTCCCTCCAACGTCGAGCAGTACTTC. Protein sequence: CASSPSNVEQYF.

The chain employs TRBV5-1 and TRBJ2-3; 8 bases are a match to TRBD2. There are 16 residues in the CDR3. V was clipped by 4 bases and J by 2 bases; unmatched bases: 9. The germline V gene has CDR1 SGHRS and CDR2 YFSETQ. Written as DNA, the CDR3 is TGCGCCAGCAGCACCGACGGGAGGGCCTCCACAGATACGCAGTATTTT. It yields the protein CASSTDGRASTDTQYF. The variable domain in full, with the rest retrieved from reference TRBV5-1 and TRBJ2-3, is KAGVTQTPRYLIKTRGQQVTLSCSPISGHRSVSWYQQTPGQGLQFLFEYFSETQRNKGNFPGRFSGRQFSNSRSEMNVSTLELGDSALYLCASSTDGRASTDTQYFGPGTRLTVL.

The chain carries TRBV29-1 and TRBJ2-1; D is possibly TRBD2 (6 bases). The germline gives CDR1 SQVTM, CDR2 ANQGSEA. V was clipped by 0 bases and J by 2 bases, with 14 bases between them. The CDR3 has 16 residues. CDR3 sequence reads: CSVEDRQRAAYNEQFF. The CDR3 nucleotides are TGCAGCGTTGAAGACCGGCAGCGGGCGGCCTACAATGAGCAGTTCTTC.

V gene TRBV9 combines with J gene TRBJ2-3; TRBD2 aligns across 9 bases. The germline CDR1 and CDR2 sequences are SGDLS and YYNGEE. This CDR3 contains 15 residues. V lost 4 bases to trimming and J lost 10 bases; unmatched junction nucleotides: 13. Written as DNA, the CDR3 is TGTGCCAGCAGCCCACCTAGCGGGACGCTCGGAGCGCAGTATTTT. Its translation is CASSPPSGTLGAQYF.

This chain links TRBV2 with TRBJ2-3, with D possibly matching TRBD2 (6 bases). This CDR3 spans 11 amino acids. CDR1 is SNHLY, CDR2 FYNNEI, per germline. The V and J ends lost 7 bases and 8 bases respectively, with 10 bases between them. CDR3 protein: CASKPEGTQYF. The CDR3 nucleotides are TGTGCCAGCAAACCGGAGGGTACGCAGTATTTT.

V gene TRBV7-9 combines with J gene TRBJ1-3; D gene uncertain. CDR1 SEHNR and CDR2 FQNEAQ come from the germline V gene (reference sequence). V lost 5 bases and J 0 bases, leaving 14 bases between the germline ends. The CDR3 covers 16 residues. CDR3 sequence (DNA): TGTGCCAGCAGCGGACTGGACGGCCACTCTGGAAACACCATATATTTT. It yields the protein CASSGLDGHSGNTIYF.

This clone was detected a few times. The chain employs TRBV7-9 and TRBJ2-3; TRBD2 matches at 7 bases. The CDR3 consists of 15 residues. Trimming at V came to 1 base and at J to 4 bases, leaving 5 bases not matched to a gene. CDR1 and CDR2 (germline): SEHNR, FQNEAQ (reference sequence). The CDR3 bases are TGTGCCAGCAGCTTAGATGGCGGGAGCCCAGATACGCAGTATTTT. Protein product: CASSLDGGSPDTQYF.

This chain connects TRBV29-1 to TRBJ2-7; D gene unclear. V was trimmed by 7 bases and J by 5 bases, leaving 18 bases between them. Germline V gene data show CDR1 as SQVTM and CDR2 as ANQGSEA. The CDR3 loop spans 13 amino acids. The CDR3 DNA reads as TGCAGCGCGACGGATCAGGTTAGGGACGAGCAGTACTTC. Residues: CSATDQVRDEQYF.

The chain is built from TRBV5-4 and TRBJ2-1; 12 bases align to TRBD1. Germline CDR1 reads SGHNT; CDR2 reads YYREEE (reference sequence). Unmatched junction bases numbered 9, after V lost 0 bases and J lost 8 bases. The CDR3 has 17 amino acids. The CDR3 DNA follows: TGTGCCAGCAGCTTGGGGGGGACAGGGGGCCTCTGGGATGAGCAGTTCTTC. Its protein is CASSLGGTGGLWDEQFF.

The CDR3 sequence: CASSSQVGSYNEQFF. CDR3 nucleotide sequence: TGTGCCAGCAGCTCCCAGGTTGGCTCCTACAATGAGCAGTTCTTC. This chain connects TRBV7-2 to TRBJ2-1; the D is unclear. Trimming removed 4 bases at V and 0 bases at J, with 10 bases between. The CDR3 runs 15 residues. Germline V lookup: CDR1 SGHTA, CDR2 FQGNSA. Full variable domain (outside the CDR3, taken from reference TRBV7-2 and TRBJ2-1): GAGVSQSPSNKVTEKGKDVELRCDPISGHTALYWYRQSLGQGLEFLIYFQGNSAPDKSGLPSDRFSAERTGGSVSTLTIQRTQQEDSAVYLCASSSQVGSYNEQFFGPGTRLTVL.

J is TRBJ2-7 and V is TRBV5-6; D might be TRBD1 or TRBD2, each matching 6 bases. Germline loops: CDR1 SGHDT, CDR2 YYEEEE. Trimming pared 6 bases from V and 3 bases from J, leaving 16 bases between. This CDR3 is 14 amino acids long. CDR3: CASTPGAGSYEQYF. The CDR3 DNA reads as TGTGCCAGCACCCCAGGGGCGGGAAGCTACGAGCAGTACTTC.

This CDR3 is CASSRLHGNGYTF. CDR3 nucleotides: TGTGCCAGCAGCCGACTGCACGGGAATGGCTACACCTTC. The V gene is TRBV28, the J gene TRBJ1-2; no clear D gene. With 6 bases removed from V and 6 bases from J, the gap between germline ends came to 14 bases. The CDR3 has 13 amino acids. Germline-derived CDR1 and CDR2 are MDHEN and SYDVKM.